The 13 T cell receptor beta chains below all came from one sample that was sequenced in a study of cytomegalovirus exposure and HLA in healthy donors. The PCR had 60 Vbeta and 13 Jbeta primers. Method: immunoSEQ multiplex PCR; TCRdb's copy keeps in-frame clones and lacks some. The sample has some 38,000 clones, approximately 63% seen once. The sequencing sample was made of PBMCs. These receptors all come from a man in his forties in good health and CMV-seronegative.

The CDR3, as DNA: TGTGCCAGCAGTTTGGCAGGGGTGGGCACCGGGGAGCTGTTTTTT. Its protein product is CASSLAGVGTGELFF. The chain is built from TRBV28 and TRBJ2-2; tentative D call: TRBD1 (6 bases). The CDR3 extends over 15 amino acids. Germline loops: CDR1 MDHEN, CDR2 SYDVKM. The germline V and J ends were trimmed by 3 bases and 4 bases, with 12 bases remaining between them.

The chain joins TRBV6-5 to TRBJ1-1; weak D call: TRBD1 (5 bases). The V gene lost 6 bases and the J gene lost 4 bases, with 18 bases spanning the gap. This CDR3 is built from 15 residues. CDR1 MNHEY and CDR2 SVGAGI come from the germline V gene. CDR3 sequence: CASSHDGGLSTEAFF. For the CDR3, the DNA is TGTGCCAGCAGCCATGACGGGGGGTTAAGCACTGAAGCTTTCTTT.

The rearrangement links TRBV7-3 to TRBJ1-1; D possibly corresponds to TRBD1 (6 bases). The CDR3 covers 14 residues. Germline-derived CDR1 and CDR2 are SGHTA and FQGTGA. V lost 5 bases, J lost 3 bases, and 13 bases lay in between. CDR3 nucleotides: TGTGCCAGCAGCCTGCAGGGGTCGGACACTGAAGCTTTCTTT. Its protein product is CASSLQGSDTEAFF.

This clone has just a few counts. J is TRBJ1-2 and V is TRBV4-1; the match to TRBD1 covers 8 bases. The V gene's germline CDR1 is MGHRA and CDR2 YSYEKL. Germline trimming cut 3 bases from V and 8 bases from J; bases unmatched to any gene: 5. The CDR3 sequence is 13 residues long. CDR3 in amino acids: CASSQETGDGYTF. CDR3 coding DNA: TGCGCCAGCAGCCAGGAGACAGGGGACGGCTACACCTTC.

The rearrangement uses TRBV2 and TRBJ2-5; 8 bases map to TRBD1. CDR3 length equals 13 residues. V trimming: 6 bases; J trimming: 5 bases; junction bases outside the gene matches: 5. Germline V gene sequence: CDR1 SNHLY, CDR2 FYNNEI. CDR3 amino acids: CASSRDRTETQYF. The DNA for the CDR3 is TGTGCCAGCAGCCGGGACAGGACGGAGACCCAGTACTTC.

The chain has TRBV7-2 and TRBJ2-1; 7 bases are shared with TRBD1. The CDR3 loop spans 16 amino acids. V lost 5 bases to trimming and J lost 2 bases; unmatched junction nucleotides: 9. Germline V lookup: CDR1 SGHTA, CDR2 FQGNSA. DNA of the CDR3: TGTGCCAGCAGCGAGGTGGACAGGTTACCCTACAATGAGCAGTTCTTC. This translates into CASSEVDRLPYNEQFF. The full variable domain, in which reference TRBV7-2 and TRBJ2-1 provide the parts outside the CDR3, is GAGVSQSPSNKVTEKGKDVELRCDPISGHTALYWYRQSLGQGLEFLIYFQGNSAPDKSGLPSDRFSAERTGGSVSTLTIQRTQQEDSAVYLCASSEVDRLPYNEQFFGPGTRLTVL.

In this sample, this clone turned up a few times. The chain combines TRBV7-9 with TRBJ1-6; 7 bases fit TRBD1. This CDR3 contains 17 residues. The V gene's germline CDR1 is SEHNR and CDR2 FQNEAQ (reference sequence). J lost 9 bases, V lost 8 bases, and 19 bases had no gene match. The chain's CDR3 is CASATYSTGSAGSPLHF. Here the CDR3 DNA reads TGTGCCAGCGCAACGTACTCGACAGGGTCTGCGGGTTCACCCCTCCACTTT.

V usage is TRBV30 and J usage is TRBJ1-2, with D tentatively TRBD1 (6 bases). Trimming cost V 4 bases and J 8 bases, with 11 bases left between them. Germline V lookup: CDR1 GTSNPN, CDR2 SVGIG (reference sequence). The length of the CDR3 is 11 residues. CDR3 bases: TGTGCCTGGAACAGGGATCGGGGCTACACCTTC. Translated, it gives CAWNRDRGYTF.

V and J are TRBV29-1 and TRBJ1-3; a weak D match, TRBD1 (6 bases). The CDR3 totals 14 residues. Trimming cost V 5 bases and J 3 bases, with 14 bases left between them. In germline, CDR1 is SQVTM, CDR2 ANQGSEA. The CDR3 DNA is TGCAGCGTTAGACTACAGGGTTTTGGAAACACCATATATTTT. It translates to CSVRLQGFGNTIYF. Together with reference TRBV29-1 and TRBJ1-3, the CDR3 gives the full variable domain: SAVISQKPSRDICQRGTSLTIQCQVDSQVTMMFWYRQQPGQSLTLIATANQGSEATYESGFVIDKFPISRPNLTFSTLTVSNMSPEDSSIYLCSVRLQGFGNTIYFGEGSWLTVV.

The chain uses TRBV30 and TRBJ2-5; 7 bases agree with TRBD1. The V and J ends lost 2 bases and 1 base, in that order; junction bases with no gene match: 1. The CDR3 spans 13 residues. CDR1 GTSNPN and CDR2 SVGIG come from the germline V gene (reference sequence). The CDR3 sequence: CAWSRDSQETQYF. The CDR3 DNA reads TGTGCCTGGAGTCGGGACAGCCAAGAGACCCAGTACTTC.

The V gene is TRBV4-2, the J gene TRBJ1-2; 8 bases match TRBD1. Trimming took 0 bases from V and 5 from J; bases not matched to a gene: 8. The CDR3 is 16 residues long. Germline CDR1 is LGHNA and CDR2 is YNFKEQ. CDR3 region: CASSQDDRTGSYGYTF. The DNA for the CDR3 is TGTGCCAGCAGCCAAGACGATAGGACAGGGTCGTATGGCTACACCTTC.

The CDR3 spells CASSQETGAGYTF. DNA of the CDR3: TGCGCCAGCAGCCAGGAGACAGGGGCGGGCTACACCTTC. The chain uses TRBV4-1 and TRBJ1-2, with 8 bases fitting TRBD1. The ends lost 3 bases at V and 8 bases at J; junction bases unmatched: 5. The CDR3 spans 13 residues. Germline V gene sequence: CDR1 MGHRA, CDR2 YSYEKL.

This chain links TRBV6-6 with TRBJ1-4, with 9 bases fitting TRBD1. V trimming: 2 bases; J trimming: 8 bases; junction bases outside the gene matches: 9. Germline-derived CDR1 and CDR2 are MNHNY and SVGAGI (reference sequence). The CDR3 is 16 amino acids. The CDR3 here is CASSYPADRGGEKLFF. As DNA, the CDR3 is TGTGCCAGCAGTTACCCCGCGGACAGGGGAGGAGAAAAACTGTTTTTT.